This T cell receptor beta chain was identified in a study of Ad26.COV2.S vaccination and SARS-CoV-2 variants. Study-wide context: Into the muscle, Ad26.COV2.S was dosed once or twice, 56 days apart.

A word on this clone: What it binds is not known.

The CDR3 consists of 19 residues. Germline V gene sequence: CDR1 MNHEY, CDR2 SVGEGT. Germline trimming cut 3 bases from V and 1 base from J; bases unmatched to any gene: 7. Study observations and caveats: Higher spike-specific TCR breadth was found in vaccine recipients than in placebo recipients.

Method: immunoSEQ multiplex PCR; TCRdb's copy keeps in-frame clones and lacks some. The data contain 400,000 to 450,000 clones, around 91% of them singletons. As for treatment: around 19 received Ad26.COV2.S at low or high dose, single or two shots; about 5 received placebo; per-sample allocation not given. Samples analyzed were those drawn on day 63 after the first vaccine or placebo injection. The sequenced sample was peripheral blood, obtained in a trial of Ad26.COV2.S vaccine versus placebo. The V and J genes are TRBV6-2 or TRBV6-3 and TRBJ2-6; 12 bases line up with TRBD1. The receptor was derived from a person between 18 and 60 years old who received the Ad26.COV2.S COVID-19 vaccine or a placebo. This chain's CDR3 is CASSYLRDRGLSGANVLTF. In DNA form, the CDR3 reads TGTGCCAGCAGTTATCTCCGGGACAGGGGGCTTTCTGGGGCCAACGTCCTGACTTTC.